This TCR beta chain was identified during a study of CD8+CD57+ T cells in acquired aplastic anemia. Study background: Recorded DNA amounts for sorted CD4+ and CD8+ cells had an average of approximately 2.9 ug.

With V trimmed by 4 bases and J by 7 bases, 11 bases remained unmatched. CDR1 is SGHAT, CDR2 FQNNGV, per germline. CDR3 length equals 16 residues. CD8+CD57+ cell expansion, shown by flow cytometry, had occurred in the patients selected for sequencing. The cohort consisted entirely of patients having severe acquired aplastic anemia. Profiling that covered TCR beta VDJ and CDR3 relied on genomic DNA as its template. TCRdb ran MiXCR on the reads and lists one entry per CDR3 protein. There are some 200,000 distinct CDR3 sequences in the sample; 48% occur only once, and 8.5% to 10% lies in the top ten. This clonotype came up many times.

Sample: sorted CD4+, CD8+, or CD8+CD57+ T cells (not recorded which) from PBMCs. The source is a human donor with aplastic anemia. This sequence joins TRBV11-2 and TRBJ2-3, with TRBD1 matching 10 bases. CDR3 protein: CASSSSWDRGDYTQYF. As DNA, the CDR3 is TGTGCCAGCAGCTCCTCCTGGGACAGGGGTGATTATACGCAGTATTTT.